The sequence of this TCR beta chain was determined in a study of early T cells in non-severe SARS-CoV-2 infection. Study details: The sequenced material was bulk RNA from unsorted whole blood, and its chains were unpaired. Findings and caveats of the study: Lookups in VDJdb leaned toward anti-spike CD8 responses and missed private and CD4 specificities.

This clonotype was counted only a few times. Its target is not known. The CDR3 is 16 amino acids. Germline V gene data show CDR1 as MDHEN and CDR2 as SYDVKM. Trimming pared 7 bases from V and 1 base from J, leaving 19 bases between. Attached unique molecular identifiers marked individual cDNA molecules. Via MiXCR, TCRdb re-called the 5' RACE reads, giving one row per CDR3 protein. The sample has some 67,000 distinct CDR3 sequences, about 9.1% seen once. The sequencing used whole blood, collected at baseline. The source of this sequence is an adult who was a healthcare worker with PCR-confirmed SARS-CoV-2 infection or an uninfected control (not recorded which). V gene TRBV28 combines with J gene TRBJ1-1; D is unclear. CDR3 residues: CASTPAPGRSNTEAFF. The CDR3 coding sequence is TGTGCCAGCACCCCCGCCCCAGGCAGATCGAACACTGAAGCTTTCTTT.